This T cell receptor beta chain is drawn from a study of blood T cell repertoires in COVID-19. Across the study: The United States, Italy and Spain were the sources of the acute and convalescent COVID-19 samples.

Produced via immunoSEQ multiplex PCR; TCRdb's table is partial and in-frame only. The sample includes about 220,000 clones, about 86% seen only once; the top ten take around 3%. V lost 3 bases, J lost 5 bases, and 2 bases stayed unmatched. The CDR3 runs to 13 residues. Germline-derived CDR1 and CDR2 are SGHRS and YFSETQ. The specimen sequenced was peripheral blood. The rearrangement links TRBV5-1 to TRBJ2-1; 7 bases agree with TRBD1. The clonotype originates from a woman between 25 and 40 years old who had recovered from COVID-19. CDR3 protein: CASSSQGNNEQFF. The CDR3, as DNA: TGCGCCAGCAGCTCACAGGGGAACAATGAGCAGTTCTTC.